This T cell receptor (beta chain) was sequenced for a study of blood T cell repertoires in COVID-19. About the study: There were acute and convalescent COVID-19 samples, and they came from the United States, Italy and Spain.

The CDR3 runs to 14 residues. CDR1 ENHRY and CDR2 SYGVKD come from the germline V gene. The V and J ends lost 4 bases and 4 bases, in that order; junction bases with no gene match: 3. Original handling: For nucleated cells, counts were estimated from reference gene primer amplification. Assay used: immunoSEQ multiplex PCR; TCRdb lists only in-frame clones, some missing. V, J and clone size are taken as reported in that table, and D and trimming were inferred from the DNA itself. The sample records over 50,000 clones, about 90% being singletons. Sequencing was done on a sample of peripheral blood. The TCR originated in a woman in her sixties or seventies with active or convalescent COVID-19. This chain joins TRBV10-3 and TRBJ1-5, with 8 bases matching TRBD1. CDR3 DNA sequence: TGTGCCATCAGTGGGGGGACAGGAAATCAGCCCCAGCATTTT. Protein: CAISGGTGNQPQHF.